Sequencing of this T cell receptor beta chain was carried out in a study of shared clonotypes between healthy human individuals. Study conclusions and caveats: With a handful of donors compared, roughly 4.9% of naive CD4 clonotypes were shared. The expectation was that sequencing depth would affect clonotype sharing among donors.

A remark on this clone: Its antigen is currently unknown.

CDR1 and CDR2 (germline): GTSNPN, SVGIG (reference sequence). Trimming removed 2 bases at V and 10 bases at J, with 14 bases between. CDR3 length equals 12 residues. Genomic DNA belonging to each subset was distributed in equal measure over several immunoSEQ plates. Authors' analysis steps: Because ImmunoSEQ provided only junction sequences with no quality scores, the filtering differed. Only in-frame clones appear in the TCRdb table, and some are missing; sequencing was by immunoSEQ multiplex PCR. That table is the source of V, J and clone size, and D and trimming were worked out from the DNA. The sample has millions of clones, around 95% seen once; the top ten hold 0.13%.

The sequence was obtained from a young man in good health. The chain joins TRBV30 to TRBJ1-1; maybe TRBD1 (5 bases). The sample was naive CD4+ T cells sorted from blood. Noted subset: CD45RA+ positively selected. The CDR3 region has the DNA TGTGCCTGGAGTCCACAGGCTTCTGGAGCTTTCTTT. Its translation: CAWSPQASGAFF.